This is a list of T cell receptor beta chains from one sample in a study of cytomegalovirus exposure and HLA in healthy donors. Only in-frame clones appear in the TCRdb table, and some are missing; sequencing was by immunoSEQ multiplex PCR. The sample carries approximately 130,000 clones, 81% recorded once. The specimen sequenced was PBMCs. Source of these receptors: a woman between 40 and 50 years old in good health and CMV-seronegative. Each CDR3 is given with its conserved first and last residue. D genes are given only for firm matches. A clone size is listed for some rows: how often the clone was seen (once, few, many), or a class if it is expanded.

V	J	size	D	CDR3	DNA
TRBV19	TRBJ1-2	.	.	CASRAETTPNYGYTF	TGTGCCAGTAGAGCGGAAACTACCCCTAACTATGGCTACACCTTC
TRBV4-1	TRBJ1-6	.	TRBD1	CASSSGQDMRSPLHF	TGCGCCAGCAGTAGTGGACAGGACATGCGCTCACCCCTCCACTTT
TRBV4-1	TRBJ1-5	.	TRBD1	CASSQAQGSNQPQHF	TGCGCCAGCAGCCAGGCACAGGGGAGCAATCAGCCCCAGCATTTT
TRBV10-2	TRBJ2-7	.	TRBD2	CASRFSGRGSYEQYF	TGCGCCAGCAGATTTAGCGGGAGGGGCTCCTACGAGCAGTACTTC
TRBV11-1	TRBJ1-2	few	TRBD1	CASSSPTGERRNYGYTF	TGTGCCAGCAGCTCCCCGACAGGGGAAAGGAGAAACTATGGCTACACCTTC
TRBV4-1	TRBJ1-3	.	.	CASSQEWRASTIYF	TGCGCCAGCAGCCAAGAGTGGCGGGCCAGCACCATATATTTT
TRBV7-3	TRBJ2-3	.	TRBD1	CASSPRTGGTDTQYF	TGTGCCAGCAGCCCACGGACAGGGGGCACAGATACGCAGTATTTT
TRBV30	TRBJ1-6	.	.	CAWSPSSSPLHF	TGTGCCTGGAGTCCCAGTAGCTCACCCCTCCACTTT
TRBV28	TRBJ2-2	.	TRBD2	CASSRPGLGTGELFF	TGTGCCAGCAGCCGACCGGGACTAGGGACCGGGGAGCTGTTTTTT
TRBV10-1	TRBJ2-1	.	TRBD2	CASSASSSGSSYNEQFF	TGCGCCAGCAGCGCTAGCTCTAGCGGGAGCTCCTACAATGAGCAGTTCTTC
TRBV2	TRBJ1-1	.	.	CASSQFGNTEAFF	TGTGCCAGCAGTCAATTCGGGAACACTGAAGCTTTCTTT
TRBV9	TRBJ1-1	.	.	CASSATGRDGNTEAFF	TGTGCCAGCAGCGCGACGGGGAGGGACGGGAACACTGAAGCTTTCTTT
TRBV9	TRBJ1-2	once	.	CASSVSPGTTYGYTF	TGTGCCAGCAGCGTATCTCCAGGGACTACCTATGGCTACACCTTC
TRBV28	TRBJ2-7	.	TRBD2	CASSLTGTSGAYEQYF	TGTGCCAGCAGTCTGACCGGGACTAGCGGGGCCTACGAGCAGTACTTC
TRBV30	TRBJ1-1	few	.	CAWSVLYGGNTEAFF	TGTGCCTGGAGTGTACTTTATGGCGGTAACACTGAAGCTTTCTTT
TRBV27	TRBJ1-1	.	.	CASTSRGNTEAFF	TGTGCCAGCACCTCTCGCGGGAACACTGAAGCTTTCTTT
TRBV5-1	TRBJ1-2	.	TRBD1	CASSLQDRLNGYTF	TGCGCCAGCAGCTTACAGGACAGGCTAAATGGCTACACCTTC